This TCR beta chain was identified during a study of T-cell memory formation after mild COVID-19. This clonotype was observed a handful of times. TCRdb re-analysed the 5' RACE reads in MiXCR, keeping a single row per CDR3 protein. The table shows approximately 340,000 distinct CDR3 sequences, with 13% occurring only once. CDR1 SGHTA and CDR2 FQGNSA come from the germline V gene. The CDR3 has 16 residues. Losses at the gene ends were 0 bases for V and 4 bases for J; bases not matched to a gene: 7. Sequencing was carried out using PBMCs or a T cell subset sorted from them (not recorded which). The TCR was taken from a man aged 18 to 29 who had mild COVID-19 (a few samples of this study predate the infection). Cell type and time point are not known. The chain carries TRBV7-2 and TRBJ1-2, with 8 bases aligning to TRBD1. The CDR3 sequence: CASSLARTGTGYGYTF. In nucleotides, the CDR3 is TGTGCCAGCAGCTTAGCTAGGACAGGGACGGGCTATGGCTACACCTTC.